This paragraph reports one TCR beta chain. Random hexamers were used to reverse transcribe the RNA input (roughly 0.5 to 1 ug). TCRdb reanalysed the immunoSEQ multiplex PCR reads using MiXCR and keeps one entry per CDR3 protein. The table shows some 450,000 distinct CDR3 sequences, with more than 80% occurring only once. These data originate in a study of CD8 T cells in Susac syndrome. Sample: CD8+ T cells from PBMCs. The origin of this receptor is a human donor with multiple sclerosis.

The CDR3, as DNA: TGTGCCAGCAGCTTGGTACCGCAAGTAAATACCGGGGAGCTGTTTTTT. It yields the protein CASSLVPQVNTGELFF. V gene TRBV5-4 combines with J gene TRBJ2-2; D gene uncertain. The CDR3 sequence is 16 residues long. Trimming took 0 bases from V and 5 from J, leaving 14 bases between them. CDR1 and CDR2 from the germline V gene are SGHNT and YYREEE (reference sequence).